Each of the 13 T cell receptor beta chains below was sequenced from the same sample in a study of cytomegalovirus exposure and HLA in healthy donors. The primer mix had 60 Vbeta and 13 Jbeta primers. The repertoire was sequenced with immunoSEQ multiplex PCR; TCRdb's copy has only in-frame clones and lacks some. The profile shows approximately 220,000 clones, around 83% of them singletons. Sequencing was done on a sample of PBMCs. These receptors all come from a girl between 5 and 17 years old in good health and CMV-seronegative.

This chain connects TRBV20-1 to TRBJ2-1, with 7 bases lining up with TRBD2. After removal of 6 bases from V and 12 bases from J, the junction contained 8 bases not matched to a gene. There are 11 residues in the CDR3. The germline gives CDR1 DFQATT, CDR2 SNEGSKA (reference sequence). The CDR3 spells CSAKAASGQFF. The CDR3 DNA sequence: TGCAGTGCCAAAGCTGCTAGCGGGCAGTTCTTC.

This chain links TRBV14 with TRBJ1-1; a possible D gene is TRBD1 (6 bases). Trimming left V 4 bases short and J 1 base short, with 19 bases between. The CDR3 sequence is 17 residues long. Germline CDR1 reads SGHDN; CDR2 reads FVKESK. The CDR3 DNA is TGTGCCAGCAGCCGACTACCAACTCCGGGACAGAACACTGAAGCTTTCTTT. This translates into CASSRLPTPGQNTEAFF.

The chain carries TRBV6-5 and TRBJ1-2, with unresolved D. CDR3 length equals 15 residues. The V end was cut by 1 base, the J end by 9 bases, with 18 bases between. Germline loops: CDR1 MNHEY, CDR2 SVGAGI. Here the CDR3 DNA reads TGTGCCAGCAGTTACTACCCCCCGGGATCCAATAGCTACACCTTC. Its protein is CASSYYPPGSNSYTF.

The chain links TRBV2 to TRBJ2-5; the match to TRBD2 covers 9 bases. Germline-derived CDR1 and CDR2 are SNHLY and FYNNEI. The CDR3 consists of 14 residues. With 9 bases clipped from V and 1 base from J, the junction kept 6 bases outside the gene matches. CDR3 loop: CASRSGGPQETQYF. CDR3 DNA sequence: TGTGCCAGTAGGAGCGGGGGGCCCCAAGAGACCCAGTACTTC.

The V call is TRBV5-8, the J call TRBJ1-2, with 9 bases that match TRBD1. Germline assignment: CDR1 SGHTS and CDR2 YDEGEE. This CDR3 spans 14 amino acids. With V trimmed by 4 bases and J by 4 bases, 5 bases remained unmatched. CDR3 in amino acids: CASSPDRGIYGYTF. CDR3 DNA: TGTGCCAGCAGCCCCGACAGGGGGATCTATGGCTACACCTTC.

V gene TRBV7-3 combines with J gene TRBJ2-5, with D possibly being TRBD2 (6 bases). Trimming cost V 5 bases and J 0 bases, with 7 bases left between them. This CDR3 is 13 amino acids long. Germline assignment: CDR1 SGHTA and CDR2 FQGTGA. The CDR3 DNA is TGTGCCAGCAGCGGGGGGTACCAAGAGACCCAGTACTTC. Residues: CASSGGYQETQYF.

The chain couples TRBV7-9 to TRBJ1-6; 12 bases match TRBD1. This CDR3 region has 15 residues. CDR1 is SEHNR, CDR2 FQNEAQ, per germline (reference sequence). Trimming cost V 3 bases and J 10 bases; bases outside gene matches: 4. DNA of the CDR3: TGTGCCAGCAGCTTTCCCGGGACAGGGGGCTCACCCCTCCACTTT. Protein: CASSFPGTGGSPLHF.

CDR3 protein: CASSQETSGEQFF. DNA of the CDR3: TGTGCCAGCAGCCAAGAGACTAGCGGTGAGCAGTTCTTC. The rearrangement uses TRBV5-4 and TRBJ2-1; TRBD2 matches at 9 bases. Germline V gives CDR1 SGHNT, CDR2 YYREEE (reference sequence). The trim removed 4 bases at V and 9 bases at J, leaving 5 bases unmatched. The CDR3 totals 13 residues.

V gene TRBV5-8 combines with J gene TRBJ2-5; perhaps TRBD1 as D (5 bases). V gave up 2 bases and J gave up 5 bases, with 19 bases separating them. There are 16 residues in the CDR3. CDR1 and CDR2 from the germline V gene are SGHTS and YDEGEE. CDR3 sequence: CASSFFLGVTVETQYF. The CDR3 DNA follows: TGTGCCAGCAGCTTCTTTTTAGGGGTGACTGTGGAGACCCAGTACTTC.

This chain's CDR3 is CASSYVAGLFTDTQYF. CDR3 DNA sequence: TGTGCCAGCAGTTACGTGGCGGGGCTCTTCACAGATACGCAGTATTTT. The chain is built from TRBV6-5 and TRBJ2-3; TRBD2 is a possible D gene (6 bases). V lost 2 bases and J 2 bases, leaving 14 bases between the germline ends. CDR3 size: 16 residues. Germline-derived CDR1 and CDR2 are MNHEY and SVGAGI.

The chain carries TRBV30 and TRBJ2-7, with TRBD1 identical over 10 bases. The germline CDR1 and CDR2 sequences are GTSNPN and SVGIG (reference sequence). The CDR3 extends over 13 amino acids. Trimming cost V 5 bases and J 3 bases; bases outside gene matches: 4. DNA for the CDR3: TGTGCCTGGGGGGGGGACAGGGGCTACGAGCAGTACTTC. Translation gives CAWGGDRGYEQYF.

The rearrangement uses TRBV10-3 and TRBJ1-2; D is possibly TRBD1 (6 bases). CDR1 and CDR2 (germline): ENHRY, SYGVKD. V was trimmed by 0 bases and J by 1 base, leaving 18 bases between them. This CDR3 comprises 18 residues. The CDR3: CAISESRFGQLNNYGYTF. CDR3 nucleotides: TGTGCCATCAGTGAGTCGAGGTTCGGACAGCTGAATAACTATGGCTACACCTTC.

V usage is TRBV15 and J usage is TRBJ2-7, with D possibly TRBD2 on 6 matching bases. CDR3 size: 17 residues. Trimming took off 0 bases at V and 4 bases at J, with 19 bases between the two ends. The germline V gene has CDR1 LNHNV and CDR2 YYDKDF (reference sequence). Written as DNA, the CDR3 is TGTGCCACCAGCAGAGATCCCATAGGAGGGGTTATTTACGAGCAGTACTTC. The encoded protein is CATSRDPIGGVIYEQYF.